One and the same sample provided the 12 T cell receptor beta chains below, sequenced in a study of cytomegalovirus exposure and HLA in healthy donors (dated by TCRdb to between 2016 and 2019). Library preparation was by the immunoSEQ multiplex PCR assay. The multiplex PCR relied on a mix of 60 forward primers for TCR Vbeta segments and 13 reverse primers for TCR Jbeta segments. As stored in TCRdb, this immuneACCESS dataset retains in-frame rearrangements with V and J assigned. A fraction of the clones does not appear; measured against another copy, unresolved V genes explain less than half of the discrepancy, and the remainder lacks a known reason. In this sample the table shows some 57,000 clones, approximately 75% of which occur a single time. Of the sample, roughly 5.7% is held by the ten largest clones. The sequenced sample consisted of PBMCs. These receptors all stem from a woman aged 25 to 39 in good health and CMV-seronegative.

The chain recombines TRBV19 with TRBJ2-3; D unclear. Germline CDR1 is LNHDA and CDR2 is SQIVND (reference sequence). Trimming pared 3 bases from V and 2 bases from J, leaving 12 bases between. This CDR3 spans 15 amino acids. CDR3 protein: CASSMAQITTDTQYF. In DNA, the CDR3 is TGTGCCAGTAGTATGGCCCAAATTACCACAGATACGCAGTATTTT.

The CDR3, as DNA: TGTGCCAGCGGGCGTGGGTGGAGCACAGATACGCAGTATTTT. This encodes CASGRGWSTDTQYF. V usage is TRBV6-6 and J usage is TRBJ2-3; D call uncertain. V was clipped by 8 bases and J by 0 bases, with 12 bases between them. The CDR3 totals 14 residues. The germline CDR1 and CDR2 sequences are MNHNY and SVGAGI (reference sequence).

V usage is TRBV27 and J usage is TRBJ2-1, with TRBD1 as a possible D gene (5 bases). There are 15 residues in the CDR3. The V gene lost 6 bases and the J gene lost 6 bases, with 18 bases spanning the gap. The germline V gene has CDR1 MNHEY and CDR2 SMNVEV (reference sequence). In DNA, the CDR3 is TGTGCCAGCAGCTCAGGGTCCACCTTGATCAATGAGCAGTTCTTC. Translation: CASSSGSTLINEQFF.

The V and J genes are TRBV9 and TRBJ2-3; D perhaps matches TRBD2 (7 bases). Deletions cut 3 bases from V and 2 bases from J, with 16 bases between. The V gene's germline CDR1 is SGDLS and CDR2 YYNGEE. CDR3 length equals 16 residues. The CDR3 DNA reads TGTGCCAGCAGCGATAGGGGGGGAGAGACCACAGATACGCAGTATTTT. This translates into CASSDRGGETTDTQYF.

The chain joins TRBV5-4 to TRBJ2-7, with D hard to call. This CDR3 is 14 amino acids long. CDR1 SGHNT and CDR2 YYREEE come from the germline V gene (reference sequence). V gave up 0 bases and J gave up 0 bases, with 7 bases separating them. The CDR3 coding sequence is TGTGCCAGCAGCTTGGCTGGCAGCTCCTACGAGCAGTACTTC. Its protein product is CASSLAGSSYEQYF. The full variable domain, its missing parts supplied by reference TRBV5-4 and TRBJ2-7, is ETGVTQSPTHLIKTRGQQVTLRCSSQSGHNTVSWYQQALGQGPQFIFQYYREEENGRGNFPPRFSGLQFPNYSSELNVNALELDDSALYLCASSLAGSSYEQYFGPGTRLTVT.

The J gene is TRBJ1-3, the V gene TRBV6-6; D is perhaps TRBD1 (5 bases). The V end lost 5 bases, the J end lost 0 bases, and 14 bases lay between the germline ends. Germline loops: CDR1 MNHNY, CDR2 SVGAGI (reference sequence). CDR3 length: 16 amino acids. This CDR3 is CASSPPRDDSGNTIYF. CDR3 DNA: TGTGCCAGCAGTCCCCCCAGGGATGACTCTGGAAACACCATATATTTT.

This chain joins TRBV5-1 and TRBJ2-7; 10 bases match TRBD2. Trimming at V came to 0 bases and at J to 0 bases, leaving 6 bases not matched to a gene. Germline V gene lookup returns CDR1 SGHRS and CDR2 YFSETQ. This CDR3 region has 17 residues. CDR3: CASSLGASSGSSYEQYF. The CDR3 DNA sequence: TGCGCCAGCAGCTTGGGGGCTTCTAGCGGGAGCTCCTACGAGCAGTACTTC.

The chain carries TRBV7-2 and TRBJ2-3; TRBD2 might be the D (5 bases). The V gene lost 4 bases and the J gene lost 0 bases, with 11 bases spanning the gap. CDR3 length: 15 amino acids. Per germline, CDR1 SGHTA and CDR2 FQGNSA. The CDR3 region is CASSYRTASTDTQYF. CDR3 bases: TGTGCCAGCAGCTACCGGACTGCTAGCACAGATACGCAGTATTTT.

J is TRBJ1-5 and V is TRBV6-5, with 7 bases lining up with TRBD1. CDR1 is MNHEY, CDR2 SVGAGI, per germline. The CDR3 is made up of 14 amino acids. The trim removed 4 bases at V and 7 bases at J, leaving 7 bases unmatched. The CDR3 reads CASSLQGYGQPQHF. The CDR3, as DNA: TGTGCCAGCAGTTTACAGGGGTACGGACAGCCCCAGCATTTT.

The V gene is TRBV2, the J gene TRBJ2-5; 7 bases align to TRBD1. In germline, CDR1 is SNHLY, CDR2 FYNNEI. After removal of 6 bases from V and 5 bases from J, the junction contained 15 bases not matched to a gene. The CDR3 loop spans 16 amino acids. The CDR3 nucleotides are TGTGCCAGCAGACGGACTCAGGGGGATCCACAGGAGACCCAGTACTTC. Its translation: CASRRTQGDPQETQYF.

V usage is TRBV27 and J usage is TRBJ2-7; TRBD2 aligns across 7 bases. The CDR3 is 11 amino acids. Germline V gene data show CDR1 as MNHEY and CDR2 as SMNVEV (reference sequence). Trimming removed 5 bases from V and 6 bases from J; junction bases left unmatched: 1. The CDR3 region is CASSPGGEQYF. DNA for the CDR3: TGTGCCAGCAGTCCGGGGGGCGAGCAGTACTTC.

V and J are TRBV9 and TRBJ1-3, with a weak D call TRBD1 (6 bases). The germline gives CDR1 SGDLS, CDR2 YYNGEE. V was trimmed by 0 bases and J by 11 bases, leaving 9 bases between them. CDR3 length: 12 residues. The CDR3: CASSVVGGAIYF. The CDR3 DNA reads as TGTGCCAGCAGCGTAGTTGGGGGCGCCATATATTTT.